Below, one TCR beta chain is given with its context. V gave up 4 bases and J gave up 2 bases; unmatched junction bases: 14. Per the germline V gene, CDR1 is SGHRS and CDR2 is YFSETQ. The CDR3 contains 19 residues. This sample is drawn from a study of T cell changes during pregnancy in multiple sclerosis. The assay was immunoSEQ multiplex PCR, and TCRdb's table has in-frame clones only and misses some. The sample includes around 71,000 clones, around 94% of them seen just once. Here the sequenced sample was peripheral blood, taken in the third trimester of pregnancy. This receptor was taken from a female donor with multiple sclerosis, enrolled in a pregnancy study. V is TRBV5-1 and J is TRBJ2-3; TRBD2 aligns across 12 bases. CDR3 coding DNA: TGCGCCAGCAGCCGAATGGGGCTAGCGGGAGGGAGAAACACAGATACGCAGTATTTT. It codes for CASSRMGLAGGRNTDTQYF.